This T cell receptor (beta chain) comes out of a study of OX40 agonist ivuxolimab in advanced cancers. Across the study: Patients with hepatocellular carcinoma, melanoma, renal cell or head and neck cancer made up the dose-escalation patients.

CDR3 length: 13 residues. Trimming removed 4 bases at V and 4 bases at J, with 10 bases between. Germline lookup yields CDR1 MRHNA and CDR2 SNTAGT. For this clone: Its target is not known.

Assay used: immunoSEQ multiplex PCR; TCRdb lists only in-frame clones, some missing. The sample includes under 85,000 clones, approximately 88% of them seen just once. Findings and caveats of the study: With doses of 0.1 to 3.0 mg/kg, CD4+ and CD8+ blood T cells had undergone clonal expansion by week 6.

This receptor was identified in an adult with an advanced solid tumor such as melanoma, head and neck, liver or kidney cancer. This chain joins TRBV6-4 and TRBJ1-2; tentatively, D is TRBD1 (6 bases). The sample was CD4+ or CD8+ T cells sorted from blood, taken in a trial of the OX40 agonist ivuxolimab. CDR3 nucleotides: TGTGCCAGCAGTGCCGGCAGGGGCTATGGCTACACCTTC. Its translation: CASSAGRGYGYTF.